This T cell receptor beta chain was sequenced for a study of regulatory T cells in long-lasting Graves disease (dated by TCRdb to the early 2020s). About the study as a whole: Newly diagnosed Graves' disease patients had taken antithyroid drugs for less than 3 months. A total of roughly 35 samples were covered by TCR sequencing, comprising approximately 13 persistent and 20 newly diagnosed Graves' disease patients. The study took place in China and was registered as a clinical trial. Patients with persistent Graves' disease were compared with patients with newly diagnosed Graves' disease using TCR sequencing and RNA sequencing of peripheral blood. Study-level results and caveats: Peripheral blood alone was examined, since thyroid tissue, which constituted the primary lesion, could not be accessed. Preferential use of TRBV28, TRBJ1-2 and TRBJ2-5 was observed in persistent disease, whereas TRBV20-1 and TRBJ2-1 were favored in newly diagnosed disease. The small sample size was acknowledged by the authors as a limitation that may reduce accuracy. Patients with persistent disease shared more public clonotypes (around 2,500) than newly diagnosed patients did (966). Only the TCR beta chain was sequenced and analyzed. Compared with newly diagnosed patients, patients with persistent Graves' disease had lower TCR Shannon entropy and fewer highly expanded clones, which suggests clonal expansion.

Library construction relied on multiplex PCR. The instrument was an Illumina HiSeq 4000. TCR beta libraries were built with iRepertoire HTBI primers and Arm-PCR amplification of CDR3 regions. Gel purification was performed on PCR products prior to sequencing. In the source study's methods: Gene usage analysis of CDR3 amino acid clonotypes relied on the 60 or so TRBV and about 13 TRBJ segments identified across samples. Filtered high-quality paired reads were merged into contigs using COPE and FqMerger. BLAST was used to align contigs to IMGT TRBV, TRBD and TRBJ reference genes, with CDR3 defined following IMGT. Clonotypes above 0.1% frequency were classified as highly expanded clones. Shannon entropy served as the measure of repertoire diversity, while the Gini coefficient captured V-J evenness. Clonotypes shared by more than one individual were considered public. TCRdb passed the public sequencing reads through fastp at Q25 and MiXCR, retaining productive beta sequences. Rows are combined by CDR3 protein, so each entry shows the most common genes and DNA. The V and J calls follow TCRdb's processing rather than the paper's. The sample table shows 200,000 to 250,000 distinct CDR3 sequences, and about 16% are seen once. The ten largest clones add up to 22% of the sample.

This clonotype was counted at least ten times. There is no known antigen for this receptor. Nothing much larger sits one base from this clone, and base qualities are not available. This specimen's time point label, interpreted: newly diagnosed GD, antithyroid drugs for less than 3 months. For both TCR sequencing and RNA sequencing, RNA was extracted from PBMCs in TRIzol. The diagnosis of Graves' disease followed American Thyroid Association guidelines. Patients were recruited from an endocrinology department in Xi'an, China. Each patient gave approximately 10 milliliters of peripheral blood, collected in an EDTA anticoagulant tube. PBMCs were isolated by Ficoll Paque Plus density gradient separation without further T cell sorting. An Agilent 2100 Bioanalyzer and agarose gel were used to check RNA quality, and a NanoDrop 2000 was used to measure RNA concentration. The CDR3 holds 14 amino acids from the cysteine to the phenylalanine. Only the CDR3 DNA is retained, 42 bases long and in frame from the first base. The junction shows trimming of 2 bases on V and 1 base on J, plus 8 bases between the germline ends. The germline V gene (reference sequence) supplies CDR1 GTSNPN and CDR2 SVGIG.

The sample here was peripheral blood mononuclear cells (PBMCs), taken at new diagnosis, from a patient treated with antithyroid drugs. The V gene is TRBV30 and the J gene is TRBJ2-2; the D gene is possibly TRBD1, with 6 bases matching. The sequence came from a female donor with Graves disease. The CDR3 loop reads CAWSPRGNTGELFF. The sequenced DNA: TGTGCCTGGAGTCCCAGGGGGAACACCGGGGAGCTGTTTTTT.